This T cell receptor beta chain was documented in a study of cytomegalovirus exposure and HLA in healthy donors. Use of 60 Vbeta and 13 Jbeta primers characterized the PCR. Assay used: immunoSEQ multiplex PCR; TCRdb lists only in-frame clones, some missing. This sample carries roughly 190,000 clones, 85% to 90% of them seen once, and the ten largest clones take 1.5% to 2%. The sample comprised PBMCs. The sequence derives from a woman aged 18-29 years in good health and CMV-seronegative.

The CDR3 DNA sequence: TGTGCCAGCAGCTTAGTTCAGGGGGCAAACACCATATATTTT. It encodes CASSLVQGANTIYF. The rearrangement links TRBV7-9 to TRBJ1-3, with 8 bases fitting TRBD1. Germline trimming cut 1 base from V and 6 bases from J; bases unmatched to any gene: 2. Germline assignment: CDR1 SEHNR and CDR2 FQNEAQ (reference sequence). The CDR3 totals 14 residues.